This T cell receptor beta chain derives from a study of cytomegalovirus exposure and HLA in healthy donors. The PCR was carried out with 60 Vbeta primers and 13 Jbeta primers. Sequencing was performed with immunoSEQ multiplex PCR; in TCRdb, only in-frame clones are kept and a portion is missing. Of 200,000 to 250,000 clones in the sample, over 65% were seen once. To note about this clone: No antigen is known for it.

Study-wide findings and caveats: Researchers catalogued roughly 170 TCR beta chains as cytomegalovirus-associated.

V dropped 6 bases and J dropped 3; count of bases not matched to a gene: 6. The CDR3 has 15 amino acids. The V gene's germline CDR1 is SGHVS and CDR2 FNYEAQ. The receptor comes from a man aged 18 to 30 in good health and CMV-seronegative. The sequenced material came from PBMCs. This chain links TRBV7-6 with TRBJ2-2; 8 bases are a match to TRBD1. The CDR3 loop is CASSSGTGHTGELFF. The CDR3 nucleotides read TGTGCCAGCAGTTCCGGGACAGGTCACACCGGGGAGCTGTTTTTT.